Each of the 10 T cell receptor beta chains below was sequenced from the same sample in a study of identical twins. In TCRdb, the 5' RACE reads were re-called with MiXCR into one record per CDR3 protein. The sample holds around 1.7 million distinct CDR3 sequences; around 29% are singletons and the top ten take approximately 0.25%. Sequenced sample: cord blood. Receptors originate from a newborn girl in good health.

This clonotype was observed a few times. The rearrangement uses TRBV6-6 and TRBJ2-7; TRBD1 agrees at 9 bases. Germline V gene data show CDR1 as MNHNY and CDR2 as SVGAGI (reference sequence). With 4 bases clipped from V and 4 bases from J, the junction kept 11 bases outside the gene matches. CDR3 length: 16 amino acids. CDR3 protein: CASSFSRDRDAYEQYF. Here the CDR3 DNA reads TGTGCCAGCAGTTTCTCCCGGGACAGGGACGCTTACGAGCAGTACTTC.

This clonotype was counted many times. This chain joins TRBV12-3 or TRBV12-4 and TRBJ1-6, with D perhaps TRBD1 (6 bases). This CDR3 spans 14 amino acids. Trimming took 5 bases from V and 6 from J, leaving 11 bases between them. CDR3 DNA: TGTGCCAGCAGTCGAACAGGGCCTAATTCACCCCTCCACTTT. The encoded protein is CASSRTGPNSPLHF.

This clonotype has just a few counts. V is TRBV30 and J is TRBJ2-7; either TRBD1 or TRBD2 may fit D (5 bases each). The ends were cut back, 3 bases at V and 6 bases at J, with 12 bases in the middle. The CDR3 has 12 amino acids. The V gene's germline CDR1 is GTSNPN and CDR2 SVGIG (reference sequence). This CDR3 reads CAWRAYGAEQYF. The CDR3 bases are TGTGCCTGGAGGGCCTACGGGGCCGAGCAGTACTTC. Using reference TRBV30 and TRBJ2-7 for the parts outside the CDR3, the full variable domain is SQTIHQWPATLVQPVGSPLSLECTVEGTSNPNLYWYRQAAGRGLQLLFYSVGIGQISSEVPQNLSASRPQDRQFILSSKKLLLSDSGFYLCAWRAYGAEQYFGPGTRLTVT.

The table lists this clonotype with a few counts. The chain joins TRBV20-1 to TRBJ2-7; D is unclear. V lost 0 bases to trimming and J lost 2 bases, with 14 bases between them. Germline lookup yields CDR1 DFQATT and CDR2 SNEGSKA (reference sequence). The CDR3 has 15 amino acids. The DNA of the CDR3 is TGCAGTGCTAGAGATTCCCTAGGCGCAACCTACGAGCAGTACTTC. As protein: CSARDSLGATYEQYF.

This chain uses TRBV30 with TRBJ1-1; no clear D gene. V lost 3 bases, J lost 2 bases, and 4 bases lay in between. Germline CDR1 GTSNPN, CDR2 SVGIG (reference sequence). The CDR3 covers 11 residues. This chain's CDR3 is CAWRRNTEAFF. The CDR3 DNA reads as TGTGCCTGGAGACGTAACACTGAAGCTTTCTTT.

With regard to this clonotype: One end of the junction is discordant with germline, which a read error may explain. The gene calls are TRBV7-9 and TRBJ2-1; TRBD2 might be the D (6 bases). The CDR3 length is 11 residues. The germline V gene encodes CDR1 SEHNR and CDR2 FQNEAQ (reference sequence). The CDR3 DNA is TGTTCCAGCAGCATTAGCGGTGAGCAGTTCTTC. This codes for CSSSISGEQFF.

This chain links TRBV4-2 with TRBJ2-1; D unclear. CDR1 and CDR2 (germline): LGHNA, YNFKEQ. Deletions cut 0 bases from V and 4 bases from J, with 22 bases between. This CDR3 has 19 residues. The CDR3 nucleotides are TGTGCCAGCAGCCAAGATCAGTTGCGGCCCCTCTCCCTTTACAATGAGCAGTTCTTC. It translates to CASSQDQLRPLSLYNEQFF.

This chain uses TRBV7-8 with TRBJ2-1; D not certain. Trimming removed 7 bases from V and 8 bases from J, with 15 bases in between. Germline lookup yields CDR1 SGHVS and CDR2 FQNEAQ. The CDR3 runs 13 residues. The CDR3 spells CASTPSSLDEQFF. CDR3 nucleotide sequence: TGTGCCAGCACCCCGTCTAGTTTGGATGAGCAGTTCTTC.

This chain links TRBV10-3 with TRBJ1-6, with a tentative D call TRBD1 (6 bases). CDR3 length: 16 amino acids. With 0 bases removed from V and 7 bases from J, the gap between germline ends came to 13 bases. CDR1 and CDR2 from the germline V gene are ENHRY and SYGVKD. Written as DNA, the CDR3 is TGTGCCATCAGTGAGTCGACGGGGGCGCGGAATTCACCCCTCCACTTT. Encoded protein: CAISESTGARNSPLHF.

This clonotype was observed at least ten times. CDR3 nucleotide sequence: TGCAGCGTTGCACAGGACTACGAGCAGTACTTC. This gives the protein CSVAQDYEQYF. This chain joins TRBV29-1 and TRBJ2-7; D perhaps matches TRBD1 (5 bases). In germline, CDR1 is SQVTM, CDR2 ANQGSEA. Trimming cost V 4 bases and J 3 bases, with 7 bases left between them. The CDR3 length is 11 residues.